Given below is one T cell receptor (beta chain) in context. CDR1 and CDR2 (germline): GTSNPN, SVGIG (reference sequence). Trimming left V 3 bases short and J 0 bases short, with 8 bases between. CDR3 size: 13 residues. The time point is: peripheral blood 6 weeks after treatment start. The sample is drawn from a study of PD-L1 blockade in urothelial cancer. The protocol was immunoSEQ multiplex PCR, while the TCRdb copy is restricted to in-frame clones and leaves out a portion. The sample holds about 45,000 clones, about 90% seen once. This TCR was sampled from a man between 65 and 85 years old with urothelial cancer. The chain carries TRBV30 and TRBJ1-1; D is ambiguous. The sample consisted of PBMCs, taken around atezolizumab (anti-PD-L1) treatment. The CDR3 sequence: CAWRPQMNTEAFF. The CDR3 nucleotides are TGTGCCTGGAGACCCCAGATGAACACTGAAGCTTTCTTT.